This TCR beta chain originates from a study of T-cell memory formation after mild COVID-19. TCRdb reprocessed the 5' RACE reads with MiXCR, giving one entry per CDR3 protein. The table shows 90,000 to 120,000 distinct CDR3 sequences, with 15% to 20% occurring only once. J gave up 2 bases and V 4 bases, and 8 bases lay outside the gene matches. The CDR3 sequence is 16 residues long. Germline values: CDR1 SGDLS, CDR2 YYNGEE. The chain uses TRBV9 and TRBJ2-3; 9 bases are shared with TRBD2. What was sequenced was PBMCs or a T cell subset sorted from them (not recorded which). The sequence was collected from a man aged 18 to 30 who had mild COVID-19 (a few samples of this study predate the infection). Cell type and time point are not known. The CDR3 sequence is CASSLTAGGFTDTQYF. The CDR3 DNA reads TGTGCCAGCAGCTTAACAGCGGGGGGCTTCACAGATACGCAGTATTTT. The full variable domain, in which reference TRBV9 and TRBJ2-3 provide the parts outside the CDR3, is DSGVTQTPKHLITATGQRVTLRCSPRSGDLSVYWYQQSLDQGLQFLIQYYNGEERAKGNILERFSAQQFPDLHSELNLSSLELGDSALYFCASSLTAGGFTDTQYFGPGTRLTVL.